This T cell receptor beta chain is from a study of blood T cell repertoires in COVID-19. About the study: There were acute and convalescent COVID-19 samples, and they came from the United States, Italy and Spain. Nucleic acid was either cDNA or gDNA, and it came from T cells, B-cell-depleted T cells, or PBMCs.

The V end was cut by 8 bases, the J end by 6 bases, with 16 bases between. Germline V CDR1 and CDR2: LNHDA, SQIVND (reference sequence). The length of the CDR3 is 13 residues. Per the authors' pipeline: Researchers report that nucleated cell counts were estimated from reference gene primer amplification. Measured with immunoSEQ multiplex PCR; TCRdb has only the in-frame clones, and not every one. That table is the source of V, J and clone size, and D and trimming were worked out from the DNA. The table lists about 100,000 clones, under 75% of them singletons. The sample consisted of peripheral blood. V usage is TRBV19 and J usage is TRBJ1-1, with a weak D call TRBD1 (6 bases). The source is a man at least 80 years old with acute or convalescent COVID-19. The DNA for the CDR3 is TGTGCCAGTCGGCGGGGGCGGTTGCCTGAAGCTTTCTTT. It translates to CASRRGRLPEAFF.